This T cell receptor (beta chain) appears in the sequencing data of a study of cytomegalovirus exposure and HLA in healthy donors. Whole-study context: Tens of millions of unique TCRs from HLA-typed donors were held in an early release of data.

Comments on this clone: What it binds is unknown.

The CDR3 consists of 14 residues. V was pared by 2 bases and J by 10 bases, with 17 bases between. Germline CDR1 reads SNHLY; CDR2 reads FYNNEI. 60 Vbeta and 13 Jbeta primers were used in PCR. Produced via immunoSEQ multiplex PCR; TCRdb's table is partial and in-frame only. The repertoire includes 150,000 to 200,000 clones, 75% of them detected once, and approximately 2.9% sits in the top ten. Notes on the study in general: Most CMV-associated TCR beta chains were later found to appear HLA-restricted.

The clonotype originates from a male donor in good health and CMV-seronegative. The J gene is TRBJ1-1, the V gene TRBV2; TRBD1 might be the D (5 bases). The source material was PBMCs. The CDR3 region has the DNA TGTGCCAGCAGTGAAACCAGGGCAGAGGTCGGAGCTTTCTTT. It is translated as CASSETRAEVGAFF.